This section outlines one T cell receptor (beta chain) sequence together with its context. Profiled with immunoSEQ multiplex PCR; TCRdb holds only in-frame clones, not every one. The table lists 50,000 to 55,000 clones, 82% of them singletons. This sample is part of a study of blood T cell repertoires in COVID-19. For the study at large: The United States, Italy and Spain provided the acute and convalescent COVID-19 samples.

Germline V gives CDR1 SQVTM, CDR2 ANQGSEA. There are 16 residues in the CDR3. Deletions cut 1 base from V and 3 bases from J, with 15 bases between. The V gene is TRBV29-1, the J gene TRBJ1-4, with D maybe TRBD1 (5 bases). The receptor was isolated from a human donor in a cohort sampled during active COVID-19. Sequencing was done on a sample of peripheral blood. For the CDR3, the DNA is TGCAGCGTTGAAGGGGTCGGGGGAAGGGCTAATGAAAAACTGTTTTTT. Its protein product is CSVEGVGGRANEKLFF.